The TCR beta chain described here comes from a study of T cells in Graves' hyperthyroidism and ophthalmopathy. Study-wide results and caveats: Blood also carried most thyroid clonotypes expanded above 0.001.

The CDR3 spans 18 residues. CDR1 is LGHNA and CDR2 is YSLEER in the germline V gene. V dropped 2 bases and J dropped 1 base, with 20 bases sitting between them. There are a few counts of this clonotype. What it recognizes is unknown. Reasons for excluding patients were uncontrolled infection, other autoimmune disease, pregnancy or lactation. RNA transcripts were the template for amplifying TCR beta CDR3 regions. In the first-round RT-PCR of the TCR CDR3, the HTBI primer set was used. TCRdb redid the calling of the multiplex PCR reads with MiXCR, one entry per CDR3 protein. The table includes some 760,000 distinct CDR3 sequences, around 13% detected once.

Sequencing input: blood. This receptor was identified in a woman aged 18-30 years with Graves' hyperthyroidism. This sequence joins TRBV4-3 and TRBJ1-1; weak D call: TRBD1 (6 bases). CDR3: CASSQNEPGAPTNTEAFF. The DNA for the CDR3 is TGCGCCAGCAGCCAAAACGAACCGGGGGCACCCACGAACACTGAAGCTTTCTTT.